What follows describes a single T cell receptor beta chain. TCRdb used MiXCR to reprocess the 5' RACE reads, holding one entry per CDR3 protein. The sample records 25,000 to 30,000 distinct CDR3 sequences, more than 4.5% being singletons. CDR3 length: 14 amino acids. Trimming cost V 0 bases and J 4 bases, with 8 bases left between them. Germline CDR1 ENHRY, CDR2 SYGVKD. The data stem from a study of early T cells in non-severe SARS-CoV-2 infection. Sequencing used whole blood. The source is an adult who was a healthcare worker with PCR-confirmed SARS-CoV-2 infection or an uninfected control (not recorded which). The chain carries TRBV10-3 and TRBJ2-3, with D perhaps matching TRBD1 (5 bases). The CDR3 DNA reads as TGTGCCATCAGTGAGTCCAAGGGGTCAGATACGCAGTATTTT. It encodes CAISESKGSDTQYF.